This T cell receptor (beta chain) emerged from a study of response to subunit inactivated influenza vaccine. TCRdb fed the RT-PCR reads into MiXCR, producing one record per CDR3 protein. The top ten hold roughly 2.8% of the sample, which has about 540,000 distinct CDR3 sequences, less than 25% seen once. This CDR3 has 15 amino acids. After removal of 6 bases from V and 2 bases from J, the junction contained 8 bases not matched to a gene. Germline-derived CDR1 and CDR2 are SEHNR and FQNEAQ (reference sequence). This clonotype has a single count. These sequences were also reported in another study, on T cells expressing NK-cell markers. From that second work: 5'RACE template switching built TCR beta cDNA with unique molecular identifiers. Sequencing covered eight donors, seven HCMV-seropositive and one seronegative. Sorting in several experiments was restricted by an anti-gamma-delta TCR antibody to alpha-beta TCR T cells. Of the CD8+ T cells in more than five donors, roughly 1.0-7.5% belonged to dominant NKG2C+ clonotypes.

This chain connects TRBV7-9 to TRBJ2-5, with 8 positions matching TRBD1. Sequenced here: CD4+ T cells sorted from PBMCs, sampled 11 to 12 days after vaccination. This receptor was identified in a man in his fifties or sixties who received an inactivated influenza vaccine. The CDR3 region is CASRRNDRGQETQYF. The CDR3 DNA sequence: TGTGCCAGCAGACGAAACGACAGGGGTCAAGAGACCCAGTACTTC.